This is a list of T cell receptor beta chains from one sample in a study of blood T cell repertoires in COVID-19. The protocol was immunoSEQ multiplex PCR, while the TCRdb copy is restricted to in-frame clones and leaves out a portion. In the table there are about 99,000 clones, about four fifths of which are singletons. Sequencing input: peripheral blood. Receptor source: a man aged 65 to 85 with active or convalescent COVID-19. CDR3s include the opening cysteine and the closing phenylalanine or tryptophan. D genes are given only for firm matches. Expanded clones are given a class, and other clones once, few, many or no size at all.

v_gene: TRBV6-2/TRBV6-3; abundance: NA; j_gene: TRBJ1-5; d_gene: NA; CDR3aa: CASSWRTVATQPQHF; CDR3nt: TGTGCCAGCAGTTGGCGGACAGTGGCTACACAGCCCCAGCATTTT
v_gene: TRBV20-1; abundance: once; j_gene: TRBJ2-5; d_gene: TRBD2; CDR3aa: CSAAGGETQYF; CDR3nt: TGCAGTGCGGCGGGGGGGGAGACCCAGTACTTC
v_gene: TRBV5-1; abundance: NA; j_gene: TRBJ2-1; d_gene: NA; CDR3aa: CASSLRLGRDAEQFF; CDR3nt: TGCGCCAGCAGCTTGAGGCTAGGGAGAGATGCTGAGCAGTTCTTC
v_gene: TRBV11-2; abundance: NA; j_gene: TRBJ2-7; d_gene: NA; CDR3aa: CASSLGPGLDRYF; CDR3nt: TGTGCCAGCAGCTTAGGCCCAGGGCTAGATCGGTACTTC
v_gene: TRBV11-3; abundance: NA; j_gene: TRBJ1-3; d_gene: NA; CDR3aa: CATSSGNTIYF; CDR3nt: TGTGCCACCTCCTCTGGAAACACCATATATTTT
v_gene: TRBV2; abundance: once; j_gene: TRBJ1-4; d_gene: NA; CDR3aa: CASNREQSNEKLFF; CDR3nt: TGTGCCAGCAACCGGGAACAGTCTAATGAAAAACTGTTTTTT
v_gene: TRBV3-1/TRBV3-2; abundance: NA; j_gene: TRBJ2-1; d_gene: NA; CDR3aa: CASSHRYNEQFF; CDR3nt: TGTGCCAGCAGCCACCGGTACAATGAGCAGTTCTTC
v_gene: TRBV19; abundance: NA; j_gene: TRBJ1-2; d_gene: TRBD1; CDR3aa: CASSSQNSGGGGYTF; CDR3nt: TGTGCCAGTAGTTCCCAAAACTCAGGGGGCGGTGGCTACACCTTC
v_gene: TRBV19; abundance: NA; j_gene: TRBJ2-5; d_gene: TRBD1; CDR3aa: CASSIYPQGAQETQYF; CDR3nt: TGTGCCAGTAGTATCTACCCCCAGGGGGCCCAAGAGACCCAGTACTTC
v_gene: TRBV4-1; abundance: NA; j_gene: TRBJ2-3; d_gene: NA; CDR3aa: CASSQDVADTQYF; CDR3nt: TGCGCCAGCAGCCAAGATGTAGCAGATACGCAGTATTTT
v_gene: TRBV7-2; abundance: NA; j_gene: TRBJ2-4; d_gene: TRBD1; CDR3aa: CASSLSMSGTGNIQYF; CDR3nt: TGTGCCAGCAGCTTATCGATGTCCGGGACAGGGAACATTCAGTACTTC
v_gene: TRBV28; abundance: once; j_gene: TRBJ2-3; d_gene: TRBD1; CDR3aa: CAIHPGTGGAGTDTQYF; CDR3nt: TGTGCCATCCACCCCGGGACAGGGGGCGCCGGCACAGATACGCAGTATTTT
v_gene: TRBV2; abundance: NA; j_gene: TRBJ1-6; d_gene: TRBD1; CDR3aa: CASRASGTGNSPLHF; CDR3nt: TGTGCCAGCAGGGCTTCCGGGACAGGGAATTCACCCCTCCACTTT
v_gene: TRBV30; abundance: NA; j_gene: TRBJ1-2; d_gene: NA; CDR3aa: CAWSSDSLAGYTF; CDR3nt: TGTGCCTGGAGTTCCGACAGTCTGGCCGGCTACACCTTC
v_gene: TRBV3-1/TRBV3-2; abundance: NA; j_gene: TRBJ1-2; d_gene: NA; CDR3aa: CASSLTGNYGYTF; CDR3nt: TGTGCCAGCAGCCTAACAGGCAACTATGGCTACACCTTC
v_gene: TRBV9; abundance: NA; j_gene: TRBJ1-3; d_gene: NA; CDR3aa: CASSVERCFSLAIYF; CDR3nt: TGTGCCAGCAGCGTAGAACGGTGCTTTAGTTTGGCCATATATTTT
v_gene: TRBV3-1/TRBV3-2; abundance: NA; j_gene: TRBJ1-1; d_gene: TRBD1; CDR3aa: CASSPRDRGVNTEAFF; CDR3nt: TGTGCCAGCAGCCCCCGGGACAGGGGCGTGAACACTGAAGCTTTCTTT
v_gene: TRBV28; abundance: few; j_gene: TRBJ2-7; d_gene: NA; CDR3aa: CASSLTGYEQYF; CDR3nt: TGTGCCAGCAGTTTAACCGGGTACGAGCAGTACTTC
v_gene: TRBV28; abundance: NA; j_gene: TRBJ1-4; d_gene: TRBD1; CDR3aa: CASTTRDRGRTNEKLFF; CDR3nt: TGTGCCAGCACTACCCGGGACAGGGGGCGGACTAATGAAAAACTGTTTTTT
v_gene: TRBV5-1; abundance: NA; j_gene: TRBJ2-1; d_gene: TRBD2; CDR3aa: CASSLPSGGVNEQFF; CDR3nt: TGCGCCAGCAGCTTACCTAGCGGGGGGGTCAATGAGCAGTTCTTC
v_gene: TRBV28; abundance: NA; j_gene: TRBJ1-5; d_gene: NA; CDR3aa: CASSSEGVLVQPQHF; CDR3nt: TGTGCCAGCAGCTCTGAGGGTGTTTTGGTTCAGCCCCAGCATTTT
v_gene: TRBV12-3/TRBV12-4; abundance: once; j_gene: TRBJ2-2; d_gene: NA; CDR3aa: CASSFSGTGELFF; CDR3nt: TGTGCCAGCAGTTTTTCGGGAACCGGGGAGCTGTTTTTT
v_gene: TRBV5-1; abundance: NA; j_gene: TRBJ2-5; d_gene: TRBD2; CDR3aa: CASSPGLAGGQETQYF; CDR3nt: TGCGCCAGCAGCCCCGGACTAGCGGGGGGGCAAGAGACCCAGTACTTC
v_gene: TRBV19; abundance: NA; j_gene: TRBJ1-1; d_gene: NA; CDR3aa: CASSAPLRGWYTEAFF; CDR3nt: TGTGCCAGTAGCGCGCCTCTCCGCGGATGGTATACTGAAGCTTTCTTT
v_gene: TRBV24-1; abundance: NA; j_gene: TRBJ2-2; d_gene: TRBD1; CDR3aa: CATSGPLGQANTGELFF; CDR3nt: TGTGCCACCAGTGGTCCTCTGGGACAGGCGAACACCGGGGAGCTGTTTTTT
v_gene: TRBV11-3; abundance: NA; j_gene: TRBJ1-2; d_gene: TRBD1; CDR3aa: CASSSGTGAYYGYTF; CDR3nt: TGTGCCAGCAGCTCCGGGACAGGGGCCTACTATGGCTACACCTTC
v_gene: TRBV5-1; abundance: NA; j_gene: TRBJ2-7; d_gene: TRBD1; CDR3aa: CASSSDGQGNDEQYF; CDR3nt: TGCGCCAGCAGCTCGGACGGACAGGGTAACGACGAGCAGTACTTC
v_gene: TRBV5-4; abundance: NA; j_gene: TRBJ2-6; d_gene: TRBD1; CDR3aa: CASSSTTAGQGFHIVTF; CDR3nt: TGTGCCAGCAGCTCAACAACAGCGGGACAGGGATTCCACATAGTGACTTTC
v_gene: TRBV7-8; abundance: once; j_gene: TRBJ2-2; d_gene: NA; CDR3aa: CASSLGLSGAGELFF; CDR3nt: TGTGCCAGCAGCTTAGGTCTGTCGGGAGCCGGGGAGCTGTTTTTT
v_gene: TRBV7-2; abundance: NA; j_gene: TRBJ2-7; d_gene: NA; CDR3aa: CASNIAVSSYEQYF; CDR3nt: TGTGCCAGCAACATAGCGGTGAGCTCCTACGAGCAGTACTTC
v_gene: TRBV5-1; abundance: few; j_gene: TRBJ2-2; d_gene: NA; CDR3aa: CASSRDQRGTGELFF; CDR3nt: TGCGCCAGCAGCCGAGATCAGCGAGGAACCGGGGAGCTGTTTTTT
v_gene: TRBV3-1/TRBV3-2; abundance: NA; j_gene: TRBJ1-2; d_gene: TRBD1; CDR3aa: CASSQHGQGANYGYTF; CDR3nt: TGTGCCAGCAGCCAACACGGACAGGGTGCTAACTATGGCTACACCTTC
v_gene: TRBV7-3; abundance: few; j_gene: TRBJ1-1; d_gene: TRBD1; CDR3aa: CASSLEGTGANTEAFF; CDR3nt: TGTGCCAGCAGCTTAGAGGGGACAGGGGCGAACACTGAAGCTTTCTTT
v_gene: TRBV5-6; abundance: NA; j_gene: TRBJ2-7; d_gene: NA; CDR3aa: CASSYVGAWEQYF; CDR3nt: TGTGCCAGCAGCTATGTGGGGGCTTGGGAGCAGTACTTC
v_gene: TRBV6-5; abundance: NA; j_gene: TRBJ2-7; d_gene: NA; CDR3aa: CASSYSSRGEQYF; CDR3nt: TGTGCCAGCAGTTACTCGAGCCGGGGGGAGCAGTACTTC
v_gene: TRBV6-5; abundance: NA; j_gene: TRBJ1-1; d_gene: NA; CDR3aa: CASRPTGTITEAFF; CDR3nt: TGTGCCAGCAGGCCAACCGGGACTATAACTGAAGCTTTCTTT
v_gene: TRBV28; abundance: few; j_gene: TRBJ1-5; d_gene: TRBD1; CDR3aa: CASSSWRGQVQPQHF; CDR3nt: TGTGCCAGCAGTTCGTGGAGGGGGCAGGTTCAGCCCCAGCATTTT
v_gene: TRBV7-6; abundance: NA; j_gene: TRBJ2-3; d_gene: TRBD2; CDR3aa: CASNPLAGWRDTQYF; CDR3nt: TGTGCCAGCAACCCACTAGCGGGGTGGCGAGATACGCAGTATTTT
v_gene: TRBV5-5; abundance: NA; j_gene: TRBJ2-7; d_gene: NA; CDR3aa: CASSRQDLTYEQYF; CDR3nt: TGTGCCAGCAGCCGACAGGACTTAACCTACGAGCAGTACTTC
v_gene: TRBV19; abundance: few; j_gene: TRBJ1-3; d_gene: NA; CDR3aa: CASSTGTNTIYF; CDR3nt: TGTGCCAGTAGCACAGGGACAAACACCATATATTTT
v_gene: TRBV28; abundance: NA; j_gene: TRBJ1-1; d_gene: NA; CDR3aa: CASSLNEGEAFF; CDR3nt: TGTGCCAGCAGTTTGAACGAGGGAGAAGCTTTCTTT
v_gene: TRBV3-1/TRBV3-2; abundance: NA; j_gene: TRBJ2-2; d_gene: NA; CDR3aa: CASSESFPGELFF; CDR3nt: TGTGCCAGCAGCGAGTCCTTCCCCGGGGAGCTGTTTTTT
v_gene: TRBV6-5; abundance: NA; j_gene: TRBJ1-5; d_gene: NA; CDR3aa: CASSYGGSNQPQHF; CDR3nt: TGTGCCAGCAGTTACGGCGGTAGCAATCAGCCCCAGCATTTT
v_gene: TRBV7-2; abundance: NA; j_gene: TRBJ1-6; d_gene: NA; CDR3aa: CASSLGTPSPLHF; CDR3nt: TGTGCCAGCAGCTTAGGGACACCCTCCCCCCTCCACTTT
v_gene: TRBV27; abundance: NA; j_gene: TRBJ2-7; d_gene: TRBD2; CDR3aa: CASSPTSGGISYEQYF; CDR3nt: TGTGCCAGCAGCCCAACTAGCGGGGGAATCTCCTACGAGCAGTACTTC
v_gene: TRBV3-1/TRBV3-2; abundance: NA; j_gene: TRBJ2-7; d_gene: NA; CDR3aa: CASSQSNEQYF; CDR3nt: TGTGCCAGCAGCCAATCCAACGAGCAGTACTTC
v_gene: TRBV28; abundance: NA; j_gene: TRBJ2-7; d_gene: NA; CDR3aa: CASSLGFSDRTYEQYF; CDR3nt: TGTGCCAGCAGTTTAGGCTTTAGTGACAGGACCTACGAGCAGTACTTC
v_gene: TRBV7-3; abundance: NA; j_gene: TRBJ1-1; d_gene: NA; CDR3aa: CASSLDRNTEAFF; CDR3nt: TGTGCCAGCAGTTTGGACAGGAACACTGAAGCTTTCTTT
v_gene: TRBV2; abundance: NA; j_gene: TRBJ2-3; d_gene: NA; CDR3aa: CASRTTDTQYF; CDR3nt: TGTGCCAGCAGAACTACAGATACGCAGTATTTT
v_gene: TRBV2; abundance: NA; j_gene: TRBJ1-1; d_gene: TRBD1; CDR3aa: CASIREGAIETEAFF; CDR3nt: TGTGCCAGCATTCGGGAGGGGGCGATCGAAACTGAAGCTTTCTTT
v_gene: TRBV13; abundance: NA; j_gene: TRBJ1-6; d_gene: NA; CDR3aa: CASSLNSGPNSPLHF; CDR3nt: TGTGCCAGCAGCTTAAATTCAGGGCCAAATTCACCCCTCCACTTT
v_gene: TRBV19; abundance: NA; j_gene: TRBJ2-4; d_gene: TRBD1; CDR3aa: CASSSGTVAKNIQYF; CDR3nt: TGTGCCAGTAGTTCCGGGACAGTAGCCAAAAACATTCAGTACTTC
v_gene: TRBV12-3/TRBV12-4; abundance: NA; j_gene: TRBJ1-2; d_gene: NA; CDR3aa: CASSSPPYGYTF; CDR3nt: TGTGCCAGCAGCTCCCCCCCTTATGGCTACACCTTC